This TCR beta chain is drawn from a study of post-analysis software for immune sequencing data. Across the study: The disease courses spanned relapsing-remitting, secondary progressive and progressive-relapsing forms of multiple sclerosis. Study results and limitations: Samples sharing a preparation batch grouped tightly together when assessed by F measure. The normalized Chao1 diversity of multiple sclerosis patients was significantly lower than that of controls. TRBV5-6, TRBV5-1 and TRBV20-1 were among about 5 TRBV segments more frequent in patients than controls.

Libraries were made from TCR beta cDNA, and they carried unique molecular identifiers. Each batch of about 0.95 to 10 million T cells produced 490,000 or so cDNA molecules. TCRdb fed the PCR reads into MiXCR, producing one record per CDR3 protein. Among a few hundred thousand distinct CDR3 sequences listed, 30% to 45% were seen once. Concerning this clonotype itself: What it binds is unknown.

Looked up from germline, CDR1 is SGHTA and CDR2 is FQGTGA. The CDR3 length is 14 residues. V was clipped by 6 bases and J by 3 bases, with 15 bases between them. Sequenced: blood. The sequence came from a girl aged 2 to 9 with multiple sclerosis. The genes are TRBV7-3 and TRBJ2-7, with D uncertain. The CDR3 spells CASSPSPAIYEQYF. The CDR3 DNA is TGTGCCAGCAGTCCCTCACCGGCAATCTACGAGCAGTACTTC.